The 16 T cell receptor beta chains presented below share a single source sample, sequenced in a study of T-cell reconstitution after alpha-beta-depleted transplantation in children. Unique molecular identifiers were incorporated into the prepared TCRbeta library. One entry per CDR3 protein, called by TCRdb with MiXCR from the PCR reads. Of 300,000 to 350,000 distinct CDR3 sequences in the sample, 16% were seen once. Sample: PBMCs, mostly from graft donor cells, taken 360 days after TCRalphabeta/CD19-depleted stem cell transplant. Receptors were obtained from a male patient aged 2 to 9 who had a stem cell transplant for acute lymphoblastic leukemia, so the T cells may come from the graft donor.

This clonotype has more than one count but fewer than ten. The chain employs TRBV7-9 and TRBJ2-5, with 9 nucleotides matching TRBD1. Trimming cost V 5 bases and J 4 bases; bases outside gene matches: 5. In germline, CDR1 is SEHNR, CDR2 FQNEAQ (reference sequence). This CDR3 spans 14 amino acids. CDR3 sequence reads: CASSKGQGAETQYF. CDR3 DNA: TGTGCCAGCAGCAAGGGACAGGGTGCAGAGACCCAGTACTTC.

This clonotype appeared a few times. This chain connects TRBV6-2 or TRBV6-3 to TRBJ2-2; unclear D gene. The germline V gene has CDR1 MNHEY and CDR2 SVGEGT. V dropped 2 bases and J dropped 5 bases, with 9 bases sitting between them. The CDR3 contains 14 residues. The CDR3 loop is CASSYPERTGELFF. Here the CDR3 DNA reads TGTGCCAGCAGTTACCCAGAGAGAACCGGGGAGCTGTTTTTT.

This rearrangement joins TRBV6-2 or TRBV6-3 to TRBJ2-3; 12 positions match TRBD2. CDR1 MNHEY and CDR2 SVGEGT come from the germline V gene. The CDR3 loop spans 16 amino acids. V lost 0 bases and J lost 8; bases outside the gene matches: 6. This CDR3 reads CASSYSGLAGRFTQYF. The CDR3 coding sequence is TGTGCCAGCAGTTACTCTGGACTAGCGGGACGCTTTACGCAGTATTTT.

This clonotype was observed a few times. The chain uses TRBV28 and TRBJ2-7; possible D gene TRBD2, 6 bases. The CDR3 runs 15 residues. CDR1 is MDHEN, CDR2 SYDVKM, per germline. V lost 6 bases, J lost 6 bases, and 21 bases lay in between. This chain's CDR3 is CASSPTGEPWGEQYF. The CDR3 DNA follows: TGTGCCAGCAGCCCTACGGGGGAGCCCTGGGGCGAGCAGTACTTC.

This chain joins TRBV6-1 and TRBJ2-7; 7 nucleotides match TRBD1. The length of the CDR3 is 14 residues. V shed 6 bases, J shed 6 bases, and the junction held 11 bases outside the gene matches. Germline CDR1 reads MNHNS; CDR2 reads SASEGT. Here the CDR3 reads CASRPGQSPFEQYF. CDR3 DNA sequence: TGTGCCAGCAGACCGGGACAGAGCCCTTTCGAGCAGTACTTC.

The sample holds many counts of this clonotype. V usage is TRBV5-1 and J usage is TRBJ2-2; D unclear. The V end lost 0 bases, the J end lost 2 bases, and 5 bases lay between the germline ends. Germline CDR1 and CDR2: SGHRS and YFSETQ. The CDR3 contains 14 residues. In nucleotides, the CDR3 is TGCGCCAGCAGCTTGGAACTTAACACCGGGGAGCTGTTTTTT. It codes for CASSLELNTGELFF. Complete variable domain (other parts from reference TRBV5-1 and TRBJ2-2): KAGVTQTPRYLIKTRGQQVTLSCSPISGHRSVSWYQQTPGQGLQFLFEYFSETQRNKGNFPGRFSGRQFSNSRSEMNVSTLELGDSALYLCASSLELNTGELFFGEGSRLTVL.

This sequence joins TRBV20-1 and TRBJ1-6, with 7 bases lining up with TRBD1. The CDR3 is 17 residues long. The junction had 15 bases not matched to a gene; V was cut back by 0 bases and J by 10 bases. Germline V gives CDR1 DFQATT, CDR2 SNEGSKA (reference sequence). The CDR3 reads CSARDGTAQVVESPLHF. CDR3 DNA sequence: TGCAGTGCTAGAGACGGGACAGCTCAAGTCGTGGAATCACCCCTCCACTTT.

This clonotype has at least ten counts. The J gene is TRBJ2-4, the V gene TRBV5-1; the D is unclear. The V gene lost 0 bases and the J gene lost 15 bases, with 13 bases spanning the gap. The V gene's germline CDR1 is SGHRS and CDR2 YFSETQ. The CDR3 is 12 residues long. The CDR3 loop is CASSLAFETWYF. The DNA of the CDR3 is TGCGCCAGCAGCTTGGCCTTCGAAACGTGGTACTTC.

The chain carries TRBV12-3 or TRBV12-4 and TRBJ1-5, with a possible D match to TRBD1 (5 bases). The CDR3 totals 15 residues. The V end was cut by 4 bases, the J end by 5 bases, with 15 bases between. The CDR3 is CASSWTTNGDQPQHF. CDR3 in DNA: TGTGCCAGCAGTTGGACAACCAACGGGGATCAGCCCCAGCATTTT.

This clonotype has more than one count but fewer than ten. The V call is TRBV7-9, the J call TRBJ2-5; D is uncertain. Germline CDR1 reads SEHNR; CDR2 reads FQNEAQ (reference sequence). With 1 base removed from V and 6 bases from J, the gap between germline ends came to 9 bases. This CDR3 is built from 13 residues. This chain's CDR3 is CASSLGGRKTQYF. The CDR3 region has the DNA TGTGCCAGCAGCTTAGGTGGTAGAAAGACCCAGTACTTC.

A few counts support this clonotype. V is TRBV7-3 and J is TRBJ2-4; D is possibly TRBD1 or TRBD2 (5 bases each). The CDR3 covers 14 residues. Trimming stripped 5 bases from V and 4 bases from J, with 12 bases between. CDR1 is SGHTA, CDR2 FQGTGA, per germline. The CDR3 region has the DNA TGTGCCAGCAGCCCGGGACCAAAAAAAAACATTCAGTACTTC. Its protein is CASSPGPKKNIQYF.

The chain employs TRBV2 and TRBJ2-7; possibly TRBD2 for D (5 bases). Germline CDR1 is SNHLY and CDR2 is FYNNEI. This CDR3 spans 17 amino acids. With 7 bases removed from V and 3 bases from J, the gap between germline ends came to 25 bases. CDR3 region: CASNFGEPSLVNYEQYF. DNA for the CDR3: TGTGCCAGCAACTTTGGCGAACCTAGCCTCGTTAACTACGAGCAGTACTTC.

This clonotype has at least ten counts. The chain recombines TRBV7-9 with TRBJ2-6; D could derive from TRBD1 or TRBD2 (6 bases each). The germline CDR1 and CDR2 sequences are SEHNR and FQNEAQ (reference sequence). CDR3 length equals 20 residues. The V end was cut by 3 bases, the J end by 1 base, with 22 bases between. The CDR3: CASSFRRGNRDFSGANVLTF. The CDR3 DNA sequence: TGTGCCAGCAGCTTTCGTCGGGGAAACAGGGACTTTTCTGGGGCCAACGTCCTGACTTTC. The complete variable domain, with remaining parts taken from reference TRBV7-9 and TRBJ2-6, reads DTGVSQNPRHKITKRGQNVTFRCDPISEHNRLYWYRQTLGQGPEFLTYFQNEAQLEKSRLLSDRFSAERPKGSFSTLEIQRTEQGDSAMYLCASSFRRGNRDFSGANVLTFGAGSRLTVL.

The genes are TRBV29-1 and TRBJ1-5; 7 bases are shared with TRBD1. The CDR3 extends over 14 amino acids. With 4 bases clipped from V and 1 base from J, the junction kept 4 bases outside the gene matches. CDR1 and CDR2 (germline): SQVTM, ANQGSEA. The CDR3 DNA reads TGCAGCGTTGCGACAGGGATCAGCAATCAGCCCCAGCATTTT. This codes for CSVATGISNQPQHF.

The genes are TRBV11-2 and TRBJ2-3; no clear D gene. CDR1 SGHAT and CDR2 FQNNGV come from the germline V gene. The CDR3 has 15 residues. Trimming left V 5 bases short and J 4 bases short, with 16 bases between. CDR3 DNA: TGTGCCAGCAGCGTTACACCCGGGCGCCCAGATACGCAGTATTTT. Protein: CASSVTPGRPDTQYF.

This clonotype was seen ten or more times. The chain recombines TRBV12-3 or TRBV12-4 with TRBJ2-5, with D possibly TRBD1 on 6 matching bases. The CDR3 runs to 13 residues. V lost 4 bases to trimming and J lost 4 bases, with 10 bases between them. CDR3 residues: CASSWGRGETQYF. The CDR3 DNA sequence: TGTGCCAGCAGTTGGGGCAGGGGAGAGACCCAGTACTTC.